This entry is about one T cell receptor beta chain. The sample originates from a study of blood T cell repertoires in COVID-19. V was shortened by 3 bases and J by 1 base, with 22 bases between the two germline ends. The germline V gene encodes CDR1 SGDLS and CDR2 YYNGEE. The CDR3 extends over 19 amino acids. Individuals aged roughly 18 to 100 years were recruited from about two dozen US areas. Exposed study participants had met a COVID-19 case within 2 weeks before entry. TCRdb keeps only in-frame clones here, not all; method: immunoSEQ multiplex PCR. The sample yields hundreds of thousands of clones, roughly 80% seen once.

V and J are TRBV9 and TRBJ2-2; no clear D gene. This TCR came from a man between 40 and 49 years old who had been exposed to COVID-19. Material: PBMCs or T cells enriched from blood (not recorded which). The CDR3 region is CASSARRTLAERNTGELFF. As DNA, the CDR3 is TGTGCCAGCAGCGCCAGGCGTACCTTGGCAGAACGGAACACCGGGGAGCTGTTTTTT.